The source of this T cell receptor (beta chain) is a study of T cell repertoires in cytomegalovirus infection. The overall study: Indicated by public TCR beta signatures were CMV infection and matching HLA type.

Study-level results: Accumulated public TCR beta family frequency recognized individuals carrying CMV together with the relevant HLA. Within the response measured ex vivo, HLA-C-restricted CMV-specific TCR beta clonotypes were dominant.

TCRdb re-called the reads through MiXCR, storing one row per CDR3 protein. Of 630,000 or so distinct CDR3 sequences listed, 24% are singletons. In the case of this clonotype: No antigen is known for it. One end of the junction does not line up with germline, which may come from a read error.

Sequencing was performed on CD8+ T cells from PBMCs. The origin of this receptor is a human donor in good health (CMV status not recorded). Some clones in this sample may be carry-over from other donors' samples.

The CDR3 DNA is TGTGCCAGCAGTGATGAGGGCAGGGGCACCGATACGCAGTATTTT. This encodes CASSDEGRGTDTQYF. The gene calls are TRBV2 and TRBJ2-3, with a tentative D call TRBD1 (6 bases). CDR3 length: 15 amino acids. Germline V gene sequence: CDR1 SNHLY, CDR2 FYNNEI.